This T cell receptor beta chain was observed in a study of blood T cell repertoires in COVID-19. Across the study: Samples representing acute and convalescent COVID-19 were sourced from the United States, Italy and Spain. Sample material is recorded as cDNA or gDNA derived from T cells, B-cell-depleted T cells, or PBMCs.

Authors' analysis steps: Nucleated cell counts were estimated from reference gene primer amplification. TCRdb's table, derived via immunoSEQ multiplex PCR, lists solely in-frame clones and lacks some. The D gene and trimming were derived from the DNA, and the V and J assignments and clone size from that table. The data show about 100,000 clones, with just under 85% seen just once and about an eighth held by the top ten. Trimming removed 1 base at V and 2 bases at J, with 12 bases between. This CDR3 is 16 amino acids long. The V gene's germline CDR1 is SGHAT and CDR2 FQNNGV. The source is a man aged 50 to 59 with active or convalescent COVID-19. Sequences were obtained from peripheral blood. The rearrangement links TRBV11-2 to TRBJ2-1, with a weak D call TRBD2 (6 bases). The CDR3 spells CASSLAGVGPYNEQFF. Written as DNA, the CDR3 is TGTGCCAGCAGCTTAGCGGGAGTCGGCCCCTACAATGAGCAGTTCTTC.